What follows describes a single T cell receptor beta chain. This clonotype showed up just a few times. Its antigen is unknown. Base qualities are not at hand, and no much larger clone is one base apart. This sample was included in a study of blood T cells in healthy people across ages (dated by TCRdb to 2015 to 2017). Describing the broader study: In model experiments, template switching captured roughly one uniquely barcoded TCR beta cDNA molecule for every two T cells. The study measured age-related changes in TCR beta repertoire diversity using deep sequencing normalized with unique cDNA molecular identifiers. To avoid experimental bias, donors of different ages were randomly spread across the sequencing lanes. Donors were grouped into four age groups: young (average 16 years), middle-aged (around 39), aged (over 55) and long-lived (around 80). Two additional independent replicas of 1 million unique cDNA reads from the same blood draw were analyzed for two donors (one aged 18 to 30 and one aged 80 or older).

CDR1 is given as LGHNA and CDR2 as YNFKEQ, both from the germline V gene. V is reduced by 1 base and J by 1 base, leaving a spacing of 8 bases between them. From the cysteine up to the phenylalanine, the CDR3 has a length of 14 residues. The DNA shown is the 42-base CDR3, in frame from base 1. The donors were about 40 Caucasian individuals from Russia, aged roughly 6 to 90 years, who were systemically healthy. Each donor gave roughly 9 milliliters of peripheral blood, drawn into EDTA-treated Vacutainer tubes. Ficoll-Paque density-gradient centrifugation was used to isolate PBMCs, with at least 6 million obtained per sample. Trizol reagent was used to extract total RNA from PBMCs, with at least 6 micrograms per sample. The percentages of naive CD45RAhigh/CD27high T cells were determined by flow cytometry on a PBMC aliquot from every donor. Here is what the overall study found, with its caveats: Conclusive comparison of naive and antigen-experienced compartments was prevented by the profiling of bulk unsorted PBMCs. A strong correlation was found between observed TCR beta diversity and the percentage of naive T cells measured by flow cytometry. Estimates of total diversity based on one million sequenced T cells were considered lower bounds and underestimates. As age increased, observed TCR beta diversity per million T cells dropped in a roughly linear way, and a significant reduction was already evident by age 40. Compared with the aged group, more naive CD4+ T cells, fewer expanded clones and increased TCR diversity were shown by the long-lived group, suggesting age selection. Because the CMV infection status of the donors was unknown, age-related changes in expanded clonotypes may potentially have been confounded.

Library prep was done by 5' RACE. Sequencing was performed on an Illumina HiSeq 2500. A second PCR of about 6 to 12 cycles was run with a J-beta primer mix and a sample-barcoded 5' primer. A unique molecular identifier was introduced onto each TCR beta cDNA molecule by a template-switch 5' adaptor carrying 12 random nucleotides. Each sample yielded at least 3 million CDR3-containing paired-end reads. All of the RNA was converted into first-strand cDNA using the Mint cDNA synthesis kit, with a TRBC-specific oligonucleotide serving as the primer. Following uracil-DNA glycosylase treatment, a first 18-cycle PCR with universal primers M1SS and BC2_uni_R was performed on all cDNA. For the original study's pipeline: For normalization, 1 million high-quality reads, each with a distinct molecular identifier, were randomly selected from each sample. Instead of being binned into consensus sequences, reads with shared molecular identifiers were discarded. MiTCR, run with a Q25 quality threshold and the strictest error-elimination algorithm, handled CDR3 identification, clonotype clustering and error correction. A nonparametric unseen species model using Euler transformation provided a lower-bound estimate of total TCR beta diversity. The raw public data were reprocessed by TCRdb itself: fastp quality trimming at Q25, MiXCR clonotype calling, in-frame beta chains only. Every CDR3 protein is listed once, alongside the most common genes and DNA of its rows. For this entry, the V and J calls and clone size follow TCRdb and not the study's own pipeline. The sample table holds roughly 1.5 million distinct CDR3 sequences, of which 40% to 45% were seen once. More than 4% of the sample is in the top ten clones.

The sequence was collected from a woman between 18 and 29 years old in good health. Rearrangement joined TRBV4-2 to TRBJ2-7; no D gene call is confident. Source material: blood. The CDR3 protein is CASSQATLSYEQYF. The nucleotides read TGTGCCAGCAGCCAAGCGACACTGTCCTACGAGCAGTACTTC.